The entry that follows covers one T cell receptor (beta chain) sequence. The data are from a study of control samples from healthy donors and cancer patients. Libraries were prepared by immunoSEQ multiplex PCR; TCRdb keeps only in-frame clonotypes and omits some of them. The repertoire has about 110,000 clones, 70% to 85% of them found once; the top ten carry approximately 7%. Trimming cost V 6 bases and J 3 bases, with 9 bases left between them. The CDR3 has 12 residues. The germline V gene encodes CDR1 MNHEY and CDR2 SVGEGT. Material: blood. The gene calls are TRBV6-2 or TRBV6-3 and TRBJ2-7; no reliable D call. The sequence was obtained from a man aged 18-30 years in good health. The DNA of the CDR3 is TGTGCCAGCAGCTTCCCGCGCTACGAGCAGTACTTC. As protein: CASSFPRYEQYF.